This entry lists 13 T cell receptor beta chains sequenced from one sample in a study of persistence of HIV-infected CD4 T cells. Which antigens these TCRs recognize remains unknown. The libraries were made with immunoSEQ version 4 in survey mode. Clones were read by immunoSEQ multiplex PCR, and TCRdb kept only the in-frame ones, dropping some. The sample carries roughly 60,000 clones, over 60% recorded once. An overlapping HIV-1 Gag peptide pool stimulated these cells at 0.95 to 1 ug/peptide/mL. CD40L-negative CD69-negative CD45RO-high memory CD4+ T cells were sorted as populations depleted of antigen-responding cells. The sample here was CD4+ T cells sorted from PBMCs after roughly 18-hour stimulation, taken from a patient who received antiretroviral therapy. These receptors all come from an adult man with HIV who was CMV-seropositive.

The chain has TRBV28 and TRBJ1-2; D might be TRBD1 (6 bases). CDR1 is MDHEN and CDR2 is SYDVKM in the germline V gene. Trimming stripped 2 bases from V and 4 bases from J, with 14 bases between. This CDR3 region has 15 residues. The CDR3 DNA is TGTGCCAGCAGTTTACGGGGGGCGCAGGGCTATGGCTACACCTTC. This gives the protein CASSLRGAQGYGYTF.

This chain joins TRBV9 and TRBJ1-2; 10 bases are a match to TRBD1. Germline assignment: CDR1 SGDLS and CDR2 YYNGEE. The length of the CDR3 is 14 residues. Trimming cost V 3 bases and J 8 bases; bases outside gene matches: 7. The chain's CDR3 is CASSADRGYGGYTF. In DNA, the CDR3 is TGTGCCAGCAGCGCGGACAGGGGGTATGGAGGCTACACCTTC.

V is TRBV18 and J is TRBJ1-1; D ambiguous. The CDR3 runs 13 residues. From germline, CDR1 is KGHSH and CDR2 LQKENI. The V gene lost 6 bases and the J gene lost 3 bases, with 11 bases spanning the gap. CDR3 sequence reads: CASSPQEHTEAFF. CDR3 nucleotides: TGTGCCAGCTCCCCGCAGGAGCACACTGAAGCTTTCTTT.

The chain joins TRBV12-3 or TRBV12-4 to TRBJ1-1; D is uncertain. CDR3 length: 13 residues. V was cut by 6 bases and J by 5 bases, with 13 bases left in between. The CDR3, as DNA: TGTGCCAGCAGGTCCAGCGAGGGTACTGAAGCTTTCTTT. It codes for CASRSSEGTEAFF.

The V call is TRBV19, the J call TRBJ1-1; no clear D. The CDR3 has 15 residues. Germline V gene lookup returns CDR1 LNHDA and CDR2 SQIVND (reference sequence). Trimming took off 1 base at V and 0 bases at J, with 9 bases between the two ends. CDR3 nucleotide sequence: TGTGCCAGTAGTATAGCTGGCAGTATGAACACTGAAGCTTTCTTT. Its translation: CASSIAGSMNTEAFF.

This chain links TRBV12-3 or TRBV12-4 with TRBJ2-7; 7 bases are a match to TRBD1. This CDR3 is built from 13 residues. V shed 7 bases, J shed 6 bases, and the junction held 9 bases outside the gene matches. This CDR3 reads CASTKTGFGEQYF. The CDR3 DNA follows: TGTGCCAGCACCAAGACAGGGTTCGGCGAGCAGTACTTC.

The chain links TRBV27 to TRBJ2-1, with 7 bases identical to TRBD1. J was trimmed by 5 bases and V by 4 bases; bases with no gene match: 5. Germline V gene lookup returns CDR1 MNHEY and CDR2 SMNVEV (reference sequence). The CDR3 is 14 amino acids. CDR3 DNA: TGTGCCAGCAGTTCCGGGACAGTAAACAATGAGCAGTTCTTC. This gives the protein CASSSGTVNNEQFF.

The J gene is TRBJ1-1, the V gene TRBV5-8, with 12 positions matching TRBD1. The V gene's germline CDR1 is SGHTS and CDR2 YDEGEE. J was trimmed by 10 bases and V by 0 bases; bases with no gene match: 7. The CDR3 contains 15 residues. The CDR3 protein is CASSLEGDRGLGAFF. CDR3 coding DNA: TGTGCCAGCAGCTTGGAAGGGGACAGGGGGCTAGGAGCTTTCTTT.

The CDR3 loop is CASSASVTYNEQFF. In DNA, the CDR3 is TGTGCCAGCAGCGCCAGTGTAACCTACAATGAGCAGTTCTTC. The J gene is TRBJ2-1, the V gene TRBV9, with D hard to call. V was shortened by 3 bases and J by 2 bases, with 9 bases between the two germline ends. The germline V gene encodes CDR1 SGDLS and CDR2 YYNGEE. The CDR3 extends over 14 amino acids.

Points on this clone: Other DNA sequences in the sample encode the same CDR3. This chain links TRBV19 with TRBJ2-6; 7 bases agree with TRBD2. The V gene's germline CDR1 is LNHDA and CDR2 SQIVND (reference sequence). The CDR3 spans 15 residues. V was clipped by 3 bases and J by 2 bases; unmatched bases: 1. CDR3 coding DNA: TGTGCCAGTAGTATCGGGGGGACTGGGGCCAACGTCCTGACTTTC. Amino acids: CASSIGGTGANVLTF.

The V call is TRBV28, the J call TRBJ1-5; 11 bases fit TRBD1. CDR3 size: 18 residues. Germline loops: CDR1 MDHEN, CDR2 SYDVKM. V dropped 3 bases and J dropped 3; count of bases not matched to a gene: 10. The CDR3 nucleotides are TGTGCCAGCAGTTTGTCTAACCGGGACAGGGGGTCCAATCAGCCCCAGCATTTT. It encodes CASSLSNRDRGSNQPQHF.

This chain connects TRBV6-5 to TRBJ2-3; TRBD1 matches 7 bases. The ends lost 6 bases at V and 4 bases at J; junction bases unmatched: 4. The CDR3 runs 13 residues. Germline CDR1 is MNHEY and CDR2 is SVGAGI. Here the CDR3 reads CASRLGQADTQYF. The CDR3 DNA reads TGTGCCAGCAGGCTTGGACAGGCAGATACGCAGTATTTT.

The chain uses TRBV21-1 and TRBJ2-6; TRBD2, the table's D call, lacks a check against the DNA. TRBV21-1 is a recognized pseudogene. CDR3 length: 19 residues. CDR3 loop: CASSIGGQIIFSGANVLTF. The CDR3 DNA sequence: TGTGCCAGCAGCATTGGAGGGCAGATCATATTCTCTGGGGCCAACGTCCTGACTTTC.